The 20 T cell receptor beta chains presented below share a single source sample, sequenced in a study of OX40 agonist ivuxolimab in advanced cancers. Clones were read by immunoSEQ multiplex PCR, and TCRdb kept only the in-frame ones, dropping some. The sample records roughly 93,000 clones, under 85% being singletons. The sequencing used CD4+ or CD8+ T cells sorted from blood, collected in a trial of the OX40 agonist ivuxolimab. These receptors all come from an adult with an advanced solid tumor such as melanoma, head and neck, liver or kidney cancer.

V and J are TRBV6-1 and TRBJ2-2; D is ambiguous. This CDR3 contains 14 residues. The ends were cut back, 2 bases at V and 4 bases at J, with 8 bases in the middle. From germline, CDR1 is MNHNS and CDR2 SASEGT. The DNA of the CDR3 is TGTGCCAGCAGTGAAATGCGAGGCACCGGGGAGCTGTTTTTT. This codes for CASSEMRGTGELFF.

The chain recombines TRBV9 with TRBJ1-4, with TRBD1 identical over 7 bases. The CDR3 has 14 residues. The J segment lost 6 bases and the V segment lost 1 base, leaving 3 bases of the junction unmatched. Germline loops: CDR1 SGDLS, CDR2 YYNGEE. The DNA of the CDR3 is TGTGCCAGCAGCGTATCAACAGGGGATGAAAAACTGTTTTTT. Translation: CASSVSTGDEKLFF. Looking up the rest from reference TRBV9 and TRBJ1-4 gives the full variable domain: DSGVTQTPKHLITATGQRVTLRCSPRSGDLSVYWYQQSLDQGLQFLIQYYNGEERAKGNILERFSAQQFPDLHSELNLSSLELGDSALYFCASSVSTGDEKLFFGSGTQLSVL.

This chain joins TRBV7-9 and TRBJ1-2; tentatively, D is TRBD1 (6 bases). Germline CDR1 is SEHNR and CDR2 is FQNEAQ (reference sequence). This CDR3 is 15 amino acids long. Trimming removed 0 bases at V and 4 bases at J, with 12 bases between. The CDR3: CASSLAPGVTYGYTF. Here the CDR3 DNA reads TGTGCCAGCAGCTTAGCGCCAGGGGTGACCTATGGCTACACCTTC. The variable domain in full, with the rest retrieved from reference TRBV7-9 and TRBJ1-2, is DTGVSQNPRHKITKRGQNVTFRCDPISEHNRLYWYRQTLGQGPEFLTYFQNEAQLEKSRLLSDRFSAERPKGSFSTLEIQRTEQGDSAMYLCASSLAPGVTYGYTFGSGTRLTVV.

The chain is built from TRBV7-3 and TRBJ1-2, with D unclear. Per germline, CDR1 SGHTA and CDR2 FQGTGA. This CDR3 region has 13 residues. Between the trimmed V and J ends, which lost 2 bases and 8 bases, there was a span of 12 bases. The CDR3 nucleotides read TGTGCCAGCAGCTTAGATCAGTCGGGAGGCTACACCTTC. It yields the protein CASSLDQSGGYTF.

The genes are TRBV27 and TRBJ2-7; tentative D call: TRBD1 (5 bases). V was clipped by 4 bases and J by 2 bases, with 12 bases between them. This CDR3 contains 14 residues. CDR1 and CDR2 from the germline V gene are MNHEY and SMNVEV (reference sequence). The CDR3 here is CASSSGRAPYEQYF. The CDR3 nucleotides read TGTGCCAGCAGTTCCGGCAGGGCACCCTACGAGCAGTACTTC.

CDR3 in amino acids: CASSTETRNEQFF. In DNA, the CDR3 is TGTGCCAGCAGCACCGAGACGAGGAATGAGCAGTTCTTC. The rearrangement uses TRBV7-2 and TRBJ2-1, with D unresolved. Per the germline V gene, CDR1 is SGHTA and CDR2 is FQGNSA. Trimming took 5 bases from V and 7 from J, leaving 12 bases between them. The CDR3 sequence is 13 residues long.

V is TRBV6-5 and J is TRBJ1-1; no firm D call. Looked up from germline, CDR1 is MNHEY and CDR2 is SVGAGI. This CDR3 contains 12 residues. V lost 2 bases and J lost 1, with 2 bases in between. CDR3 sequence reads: CASSYKNTEAFF. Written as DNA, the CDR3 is TGTGCCAGCAGTTACAAGAACACTGAAGCTTTCTTT.

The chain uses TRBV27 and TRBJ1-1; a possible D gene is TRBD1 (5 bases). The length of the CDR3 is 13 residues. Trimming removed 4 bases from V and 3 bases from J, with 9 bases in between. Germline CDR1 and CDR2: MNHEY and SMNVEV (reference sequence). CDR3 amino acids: CASSYSGYTEAFF. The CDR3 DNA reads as TGTGCCAGCAGTTATTCAGGGTACACTGAAGCTTTCTTT.

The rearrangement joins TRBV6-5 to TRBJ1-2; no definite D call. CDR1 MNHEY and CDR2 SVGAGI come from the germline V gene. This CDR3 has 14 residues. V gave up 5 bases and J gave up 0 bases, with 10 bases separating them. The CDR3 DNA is TGTGCCAGCAGTAGCCACCTTGCTAACTATGGCTACACCTTC. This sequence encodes CASSSHLANYGYTF.

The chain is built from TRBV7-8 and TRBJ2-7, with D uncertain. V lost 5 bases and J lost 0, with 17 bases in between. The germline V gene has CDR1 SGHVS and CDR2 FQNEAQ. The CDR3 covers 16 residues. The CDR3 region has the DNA TGTGCCAGCAGCCACGGACCGATTCTACCCTCCTACGAGCAGTACTTC. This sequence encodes CASSHGPILPSYEQYF.

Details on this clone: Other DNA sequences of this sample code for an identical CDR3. The CDR3 coding sequence is TGTGCCAGCAGCTTGAGGGGAGTAGATACGCAGTATTTT. Protein product: CASSLRGVDTQYF. The chain recombines TRBV5-6 with TRBJ2-3; D tentatively reads TRBD1 or TRBD2 (5 bases each). Trimming pared 1 base from V and 5 bases from J, leaving 8 bases between. This CDR3 is built from 13 residues. The germline CDR1 and CDR2 sequences are SGHDT and YYEEEE.

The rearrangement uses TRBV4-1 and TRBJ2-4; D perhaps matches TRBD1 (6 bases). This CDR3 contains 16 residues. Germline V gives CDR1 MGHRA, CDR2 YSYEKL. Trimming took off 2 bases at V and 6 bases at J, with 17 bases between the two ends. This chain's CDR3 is CASSQYPEAGANIQYF. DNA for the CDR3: TGCGCCAGCAGCCAATATCCCGAGGCAGGGGCAAACATTCAGTACTTC.

In nucleotides, the CDR3 is TGTGCCAGCAGCCCGTTAACCCGCAGCTCCTACAATGAGCAGTTCTTC. Its protein product is CASSPLTRSSYNEQFF. The gene calls are TRBV11-2 and TRBJ2-1, with D hard to call. The CDR3 has 16 amino acids. V was clipped by 5 bases and J by 0 bases, with 14 bases between them. The germline V gene encodes CDR1 SGHAT and CDR2 FQNNGV.

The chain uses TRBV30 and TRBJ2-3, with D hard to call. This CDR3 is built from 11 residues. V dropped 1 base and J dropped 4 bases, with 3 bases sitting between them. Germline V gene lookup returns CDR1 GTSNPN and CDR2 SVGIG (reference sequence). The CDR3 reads CAWSAPDTQYF. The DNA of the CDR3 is TGTGCCTGGAGTGCCCCAGATACGCAGTATTTT.

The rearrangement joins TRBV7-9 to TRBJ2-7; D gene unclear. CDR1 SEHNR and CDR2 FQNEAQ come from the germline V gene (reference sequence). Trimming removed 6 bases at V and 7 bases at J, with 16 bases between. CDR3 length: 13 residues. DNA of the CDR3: TGTGCCAGCAGTCCGGCCGGTTTCGGGGAGCAGTACTTC. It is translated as CASSPAGFGEQYF.

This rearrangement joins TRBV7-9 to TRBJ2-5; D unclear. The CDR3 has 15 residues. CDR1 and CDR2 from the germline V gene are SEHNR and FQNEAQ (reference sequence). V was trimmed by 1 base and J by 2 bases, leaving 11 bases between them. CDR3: CASSLGAPGQETQYF. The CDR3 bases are TGTGCCAGCAGCTTAGGGGCCCCCGGACAAGAGACCCAGTACTTC.

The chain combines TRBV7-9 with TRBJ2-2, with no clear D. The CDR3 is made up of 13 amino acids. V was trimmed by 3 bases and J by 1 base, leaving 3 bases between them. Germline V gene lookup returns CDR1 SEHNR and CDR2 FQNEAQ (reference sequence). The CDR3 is CASSFENTGELFF. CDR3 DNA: TGTGCCAGCAGCTTCGAGAACACCGGGGAGCTGTTTTTT.

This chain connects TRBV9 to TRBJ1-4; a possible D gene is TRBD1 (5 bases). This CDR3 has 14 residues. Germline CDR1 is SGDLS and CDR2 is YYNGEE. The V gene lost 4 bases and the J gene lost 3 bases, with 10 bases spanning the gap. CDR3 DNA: TGTGCCAGCAGCTCTCAGGGAGCTAATGAAAAACTGTTTTTT. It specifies CASSSQGANEKLFF.

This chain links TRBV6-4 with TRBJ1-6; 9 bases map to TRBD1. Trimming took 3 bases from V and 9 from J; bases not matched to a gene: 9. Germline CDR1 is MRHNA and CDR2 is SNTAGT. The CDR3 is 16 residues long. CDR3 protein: CASSDGDRVFCSPLHF. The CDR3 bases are TGTGCCAGCAGTGATGGGGACAGGGTTTTTTGTTCACCCCTCCACTTT.

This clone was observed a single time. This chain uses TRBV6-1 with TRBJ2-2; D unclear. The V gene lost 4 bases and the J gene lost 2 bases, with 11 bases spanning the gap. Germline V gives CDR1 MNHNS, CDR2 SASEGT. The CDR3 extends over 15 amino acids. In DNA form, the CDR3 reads TGTGCCAGCAGTGCGGCCACAACTAACACCGGGGAGCTGTTTTTT. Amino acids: CASSAATTNTGELFF.